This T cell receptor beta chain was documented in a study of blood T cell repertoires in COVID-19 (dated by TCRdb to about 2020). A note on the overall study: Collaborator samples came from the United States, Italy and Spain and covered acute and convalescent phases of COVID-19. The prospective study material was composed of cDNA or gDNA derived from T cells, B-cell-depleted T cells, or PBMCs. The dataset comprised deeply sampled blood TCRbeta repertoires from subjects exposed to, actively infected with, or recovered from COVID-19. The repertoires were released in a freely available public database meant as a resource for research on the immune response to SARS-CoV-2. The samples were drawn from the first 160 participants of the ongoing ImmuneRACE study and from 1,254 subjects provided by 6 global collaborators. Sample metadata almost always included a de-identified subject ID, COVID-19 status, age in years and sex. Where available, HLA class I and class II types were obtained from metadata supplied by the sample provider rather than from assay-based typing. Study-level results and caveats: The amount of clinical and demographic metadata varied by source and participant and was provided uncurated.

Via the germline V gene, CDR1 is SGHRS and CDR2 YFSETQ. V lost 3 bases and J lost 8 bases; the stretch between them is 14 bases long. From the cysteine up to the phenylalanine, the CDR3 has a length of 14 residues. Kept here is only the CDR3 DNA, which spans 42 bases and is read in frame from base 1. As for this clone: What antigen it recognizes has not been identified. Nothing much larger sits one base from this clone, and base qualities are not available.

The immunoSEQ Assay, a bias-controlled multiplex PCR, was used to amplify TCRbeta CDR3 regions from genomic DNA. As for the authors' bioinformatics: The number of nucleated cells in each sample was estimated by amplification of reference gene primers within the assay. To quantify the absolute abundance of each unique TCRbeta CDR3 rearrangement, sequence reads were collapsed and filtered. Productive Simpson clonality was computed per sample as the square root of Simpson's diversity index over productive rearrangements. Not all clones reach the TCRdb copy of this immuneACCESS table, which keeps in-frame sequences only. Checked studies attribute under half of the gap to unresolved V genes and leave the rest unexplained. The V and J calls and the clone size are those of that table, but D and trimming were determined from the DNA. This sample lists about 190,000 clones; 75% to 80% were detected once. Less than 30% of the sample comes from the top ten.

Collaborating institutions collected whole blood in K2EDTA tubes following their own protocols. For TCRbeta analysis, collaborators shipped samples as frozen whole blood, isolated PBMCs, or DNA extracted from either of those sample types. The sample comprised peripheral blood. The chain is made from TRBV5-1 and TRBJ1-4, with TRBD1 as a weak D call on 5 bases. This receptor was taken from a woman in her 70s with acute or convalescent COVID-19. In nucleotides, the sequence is TGCGCCAGCAGCTCCCAGGGTGTTACCGAAAAACTGTTTTTT. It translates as CASSSQGVTEKLFF.